This record looks at one TCR beta chain sequence and its context. Which antigen it targets is not known. The record has no base qualities; no much larger clone is one base away. The data originate from a study of control samples from healthy donors and cancer patients (dated by TCRdb to the early 2020s). Trimming at the junction amounts to 9 bases on V and 8 bases on J, and the germline ends lie 7 bases apart. The CDR3 runs 10 residues from the cysteine to the phenylalanine. Only the CDR3 DNA stays, 30 bases, in frame from base 1. Looking up the germline V gene yields CDR1 KGHDR and CDR2 SFDVKD. The library was generated by the immunoSEQ multiplex PCR assay. Imported from immuneACCESS, the table was reduced by TCRdb to in-frame sequences with V and J called. These copies leave out some clones; in studies compared against another copy, an unresolved V gene accounts for under half, and the cause of the remainder is not known. The sample data list approximately 190,000 clones, and over 80% of these were observed just once. In total, the top ten clones hold 1.5% to 2% of the sample.

Sequencing was done on a sample of blood. The chain is assembled from TRBV24-1 and TRBJ2-4; the D gene cannot be resolved reliably. This clonotype was obtained from a man aged 25 to 40 in good health. Here the CDR3 is given as CATPSYIQYF. The sequence in DNA is TGTGCCACCCCATCTTACATTCAGTACTTC.